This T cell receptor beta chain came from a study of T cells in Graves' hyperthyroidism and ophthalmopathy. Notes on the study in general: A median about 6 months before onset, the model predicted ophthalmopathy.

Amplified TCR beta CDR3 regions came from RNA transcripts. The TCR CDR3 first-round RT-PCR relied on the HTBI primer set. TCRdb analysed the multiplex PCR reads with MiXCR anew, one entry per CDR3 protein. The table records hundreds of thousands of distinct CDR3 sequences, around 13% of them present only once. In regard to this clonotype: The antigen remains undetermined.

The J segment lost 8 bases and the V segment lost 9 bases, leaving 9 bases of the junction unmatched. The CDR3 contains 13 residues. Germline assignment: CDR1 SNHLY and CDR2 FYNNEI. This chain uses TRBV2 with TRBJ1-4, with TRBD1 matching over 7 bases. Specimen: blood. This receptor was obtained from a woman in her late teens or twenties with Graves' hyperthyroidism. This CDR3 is CARRRQGEEKLFF. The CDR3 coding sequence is TGTGCCAGGCGAAGACAGGGAGAGGAAAAACTGTTTTTT. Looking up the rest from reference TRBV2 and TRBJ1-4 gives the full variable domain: EPEVTQTPSHQVTQMGQEVILRCVPISNHLYFYWYRQILGQKVEFLVSFYNNEISEKSEIFDDQFSVERPDGSNFTLKIRSTKLEDSAMYFCARRRQGEEKLFFGSGTQLSVL.